The T cell receptor beta chain under discussion was sequenced for a study of early T cells in non-severe SARS-CoV-2 infection. About the study: Whole-blood bulk RNA, unsorted, was sequenced, and chains were unpaired.

The CDR3 length is 17 residues. Per germline, CDR1 SGHTA and CDR2 FQGNSA. V gave up 6 bases and J gave up 0 bases, with 15 bases separating them. Tagging with unique molecular identifiers was applied to individual cDNA molecules. TCRdb recomputed calls from the 5' RACE reads with MiXCR, one row per CDR3 protein. The table shows some 73,000 distinct CDR3 sequences, with 10% to 15% occurring only once. Study observations and caveats: VDJdb matching favored anti-spike CD8 responses, missing private and CD4 specificities.

In this sample, this clonotype turned up a few times. Its antigen is unknown. The J gene is TRBJ2-6, the V gene TRBV7-2; maybe TRBD1 (6 bases). The material sequenced was whole blood. This sequence was found in an adult who was a healthcare worker with PCR-confirmed SARS-CoV-2 infection or an uninfected control (not recorded which). The CDR3 loop is CASSSRGFSSGANVLTF. The CDR3 DNA reads as TGTGCCAGCAGTTCCAGGGGCTTTAGCTCTGGGGCCAACGTCCTGACTTTC.